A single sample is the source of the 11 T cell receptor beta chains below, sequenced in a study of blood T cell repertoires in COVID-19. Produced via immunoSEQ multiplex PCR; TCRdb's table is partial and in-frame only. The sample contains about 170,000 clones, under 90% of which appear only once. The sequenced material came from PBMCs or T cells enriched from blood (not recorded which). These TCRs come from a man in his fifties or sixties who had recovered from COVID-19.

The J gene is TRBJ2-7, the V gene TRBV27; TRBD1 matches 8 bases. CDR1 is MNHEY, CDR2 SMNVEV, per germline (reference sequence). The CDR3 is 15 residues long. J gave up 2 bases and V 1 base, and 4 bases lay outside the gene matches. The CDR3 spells CASSLLRQGPYEQYF. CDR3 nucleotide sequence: TGTGCCAGCAGTTTATTACGACAGGGGCCCTACGAGCAGTACTTC.

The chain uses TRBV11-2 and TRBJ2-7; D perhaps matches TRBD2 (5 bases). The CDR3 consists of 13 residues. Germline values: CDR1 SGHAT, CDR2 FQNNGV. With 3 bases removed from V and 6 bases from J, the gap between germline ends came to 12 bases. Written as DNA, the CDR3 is TGTGCCAGCAGCTTCGGACTCCCGAGCGAGCAGTACTTC. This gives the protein CASSFGLPSEQYF.

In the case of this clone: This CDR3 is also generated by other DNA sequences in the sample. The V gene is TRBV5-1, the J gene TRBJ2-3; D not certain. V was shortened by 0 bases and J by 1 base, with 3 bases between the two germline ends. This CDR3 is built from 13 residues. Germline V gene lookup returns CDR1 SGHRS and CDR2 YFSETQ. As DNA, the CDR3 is TGCGCCAGCAGCTTGGCCGGCACAGATACGCAGTATTTT. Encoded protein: CASSLAGTDTQYF.

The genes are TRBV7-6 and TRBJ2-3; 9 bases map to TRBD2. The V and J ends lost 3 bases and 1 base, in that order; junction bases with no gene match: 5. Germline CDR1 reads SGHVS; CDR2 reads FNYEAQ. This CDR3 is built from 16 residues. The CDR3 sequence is CASSFLASGGTDTQYF. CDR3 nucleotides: TGTGCCAGCAGCTTCCTTGCTAGCGGGGGCACAGATACGCAGTATTTT.

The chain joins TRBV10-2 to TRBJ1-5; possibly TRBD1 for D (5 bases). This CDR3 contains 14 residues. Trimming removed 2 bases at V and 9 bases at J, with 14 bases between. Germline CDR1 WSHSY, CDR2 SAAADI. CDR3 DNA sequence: TGCGCCAGCAGTGAGCCCAGGGATTTTGGGCCCCAGCATTTT. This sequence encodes CASSEPRDFGPQHF.

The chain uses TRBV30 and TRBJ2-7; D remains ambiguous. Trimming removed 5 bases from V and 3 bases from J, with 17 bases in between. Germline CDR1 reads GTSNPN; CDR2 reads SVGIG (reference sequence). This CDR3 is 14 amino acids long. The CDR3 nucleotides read TGTGCCTGGGGGTCCCCGGCGGCTGGCTACGAGCAGTACTTC. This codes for CAWGSPAAGYEQYF.

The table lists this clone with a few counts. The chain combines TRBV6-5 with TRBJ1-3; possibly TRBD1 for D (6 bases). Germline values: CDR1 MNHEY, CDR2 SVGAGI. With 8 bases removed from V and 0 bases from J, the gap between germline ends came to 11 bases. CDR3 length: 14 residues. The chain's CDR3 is CASGQGNSGNTIYF. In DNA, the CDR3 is TGTGCCAGCGGTCAGGGGAACTCTGGAAACACCATATATTTT.

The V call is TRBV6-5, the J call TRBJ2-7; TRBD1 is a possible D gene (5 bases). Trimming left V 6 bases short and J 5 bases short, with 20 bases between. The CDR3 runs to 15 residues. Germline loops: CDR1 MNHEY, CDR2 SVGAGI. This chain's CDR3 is CASSPYDKGSHEQYF. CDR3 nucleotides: TGTGCCAGCAGCCCCTACGACAAGGGGTCCCACGAGCAGTACTTC.

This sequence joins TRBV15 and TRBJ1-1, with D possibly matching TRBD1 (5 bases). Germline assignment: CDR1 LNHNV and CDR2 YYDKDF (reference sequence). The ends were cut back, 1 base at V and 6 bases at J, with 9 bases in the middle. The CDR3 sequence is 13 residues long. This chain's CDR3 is CATSRARGAEAFF. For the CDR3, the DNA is TGTGCCACCAGCAGAGCCCGGGGGGCTGAAGCTTTCTTT.

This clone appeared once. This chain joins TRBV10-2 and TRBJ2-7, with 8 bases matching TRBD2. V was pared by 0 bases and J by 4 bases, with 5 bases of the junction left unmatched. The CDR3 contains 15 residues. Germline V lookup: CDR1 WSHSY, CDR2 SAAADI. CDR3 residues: CASSESGGGPYEQYF. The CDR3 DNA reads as TGCGCCAGCAGTGAGTCAGGCGGGGGGCCATACGAGCAGTACTTC.

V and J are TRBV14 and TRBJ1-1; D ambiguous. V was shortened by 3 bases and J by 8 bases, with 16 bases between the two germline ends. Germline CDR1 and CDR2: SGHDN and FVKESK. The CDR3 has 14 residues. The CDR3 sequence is CASSHNLRSSEAFF. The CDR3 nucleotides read TGTGCCAGCAGCCACAACCTCCGGAGTTCGGAAGCTTTCTTT. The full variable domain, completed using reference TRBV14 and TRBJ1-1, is EAGVTQFPSHSVIEKGQTVTLRCDPISGHDNLYWYRRVMGKEIKFLLHFVKESKQDESGMPNNRFLAERTGGTYSTLKVQPAELEDSGVYFCASSHNLRSSEAFFGQGTRLTVV.